This T cell receptor (beta chain) was obtained from a study of blood T cell repertoires in COVID-19. Study details: COVID-19 samples, acute and convalescent, were from the United States, Italy and Spain.

The data were produced by immunoSEQ multiplex PCR, yet TCRdb's version contains in-frame clones alone and is incomplete. The sample has tens of thousands of clones, roughly 73% seen once; the top ten hold approximately 62%. The CDR3 runs to 14 residues. V lost 2 bases to trimming and J lost 10 bases, with 15 bases between them. Germline V gives CDR1 GTSNPN, CDR2 SVGIG (reference sequence). This clonotype was obtained from a man older than 75 with acute or convalescent COVID-19. Input material: peripheral blood. The rearrangement uses TRBV30 and TRBJ1-6; D is ambiguous. The CDR3 coding sequence is TGTGCCTGGAGTAATACAGTAAGGGAGTCACCCCTCCACTTT. Translation: CAWSNTVRESPLHF.